Listed below are T cell receptor beta chains from one sample, sequenced in a study of T cells in Graves' hyperthyroidism and ophthalmopathy. TCRdb used MiXCR to reprocess the multiplex PCR reads, holding one entry per CDR3 protein. The data contain around 340,000 distinct CDR3 sequences, about 20% of them seen just once; the ten biggest clones take up 45% to 55%. Sample: blood. These receptor sequences come from a woman in her fifties or sixties with Graves' hyperthyroidism. CDR3s leave out the opening cysteine and the closing phenylalanine or tryptophan. The order of the fields is V gene, D gene, J gene, CDR3 protein. D genes are given only for firm matches.

>TRBV7-8|TRBD2|TRBJ2-3
ASSGGTSGSTDTQY
>TRBV3-1|TRBD1|TRBJ2-2
ASSQQDRGAGELF
>TRBV6-1|TRBD1|TRBJ2-7
ASITGTGGSYEQY
>TRBV20-1|NA|TRBJ2-1
SARSGLAGVSSYNEQF
>TRBV19|NA|TRBJ2-1
ASSPTGTYNEQF
>TRBV2|NA|TRBJ1-4
ASSGGVDGVEKLF
>TRBV7-9|NA|TRBJ1-1
ASSLPHSSEAF
>TRBV2|NA|TRBJ2-1
ATHRDDEQF
>TRBV27|NA|TRBJ1-2
ASSLMSRGNYGYT
>TRBV19|TRBD2|TRBJ2-2
ASSSLGLANTGELF
>TRBV3-1|NA|TRBJ2-3
ASSQTVTQY
>TRBV20-1|NA|TRBJ2-3
SAQDATDTQY
>TRBV6-5|TRBD1|TRBJ1-2
ASSYSGGAVFGYT
>TRBV20-1|NA|TRBJ2-5
STDRALGSKETQY
>TRBV25-1|NA|TRBJ2-5
ASSEPVLQTQY
>TRBV20-1|TRBD1|TRBJ1-5
SARETGGINQPQH
>TRBV20-1|NA|TRBJ2-4
SASLSGAGNIQY
>TRBV6-1|NA|TRBJ1-2
ATSTAHYGYT
>TRBV28|NA|TRBJ2-7
ASSPPQGSPYEQY
>TRBV12-3/TRBV12-4|NA|TRBJ1-1
ASSLQGRTEAF
>TRBV5-6|NA|TRBJ2-3
ASSLAGGLADTQY
>TRBV28|TRBD2|TRBJ2-5
ASKSPRGGVETQY
>TRBV11-2|TRBD2|TRBJ2-3
ASSLGGGRLAGLTDTQY
>TRBV11-1|NA|TRBJ2-7
ASSFSGTGAYEQY
>TRBV7-2|NA|TRBJ2-1
ASSFLRTNEQF
>TRBV15|NA|TRBJ1-5
ATSRVRQGSNQPQH
>TRBV7-2|NA|TRBJ1-5
ASSLRGPSLGQPQH
>TRBV18|NA|TRBJ1-1
ASSPLEGYTEAF
>TRBV5-1|NA|TRBJ1-1
ASSLYENTEAF
>TRBV12-3/TRBV12-4|NA|TRBJ2-5
ASSPPTNQETQY
>TRBV4-1|TRBD1|TRBJ1-6
ASSRTPGQQNSNSPLH
>TRBV24-1|NA|TRBJ1-1
ATSGTGRTEAF
>TRBV12-3/TRBV12-4|NA|TRBJ1-3
ASSWWGTGNTIY
>TRBV3-1|TRBD1|TRBJ1-4
ASSRTGWDEKLF
>TRBV12-3/TRBV12-4|NA|TRBJ1-4
ASTGATNEKLF
>TRBV11-2|TRBD2|TRBJ2-1
ASSFSSGNNEQF
>TRBV7-9|NA|TRBJ1-1
ASRDTSGNTEAF
>TRBV6-1|TRBD2|TRBJ2-1
ASSYGGGGAFEQF
>TRBV27|NA|TRBJ1-6
ASGVREDSPLH
>TRBV18|TRBD1|TRBJ2-5
ASSPRHPGQGGQETQY
>TRBV10-3|TRBD2|TRBJ2-3
AARPSGVTDTQY